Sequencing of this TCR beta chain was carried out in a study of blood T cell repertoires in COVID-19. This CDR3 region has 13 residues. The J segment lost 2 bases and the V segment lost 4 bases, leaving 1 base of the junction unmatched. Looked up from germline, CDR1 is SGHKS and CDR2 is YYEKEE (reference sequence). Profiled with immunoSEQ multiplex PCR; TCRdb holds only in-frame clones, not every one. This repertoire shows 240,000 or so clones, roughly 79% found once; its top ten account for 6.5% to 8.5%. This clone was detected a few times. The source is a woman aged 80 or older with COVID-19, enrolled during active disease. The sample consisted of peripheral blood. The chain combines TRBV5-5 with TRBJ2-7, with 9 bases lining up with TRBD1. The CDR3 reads CASSRQGAYEQYF. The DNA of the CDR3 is TGTGCCAGCAGCCGACAGGGGGCCTACGAGCAGTACTTC.